Listed below are T cell receptor beta chains from one sample, sequenced in a study of blood T cell repertoires in COVID-19. TCRdb's copy holds only in-frame clones and misses some; the assay was immunoSEQ multiplex PCR. Counted here are some 300,000 clones, approximately 86% occurring once; the ten biggest clones make up around 13%. The source material was peripheral blood. The source is a woman in her 70s with COVID-19, enrolled during active disease. CDR3s include the opening cysteine and the closing phenylalanine or tryptophan. A D gene is named only where the DNA matches it firmly. Size is omitted from some rows. Given values are once, few, many or a class for expanded clones.

abundance	d_gene	v_gene	j_gene	CDR3aa	CDR3nt
NA	NA	TRBV9	TRBJ1-1	CASSPRGGLSTEAFF	TGTGCCAGCAGCCCTCGTGGAGGGCTGAGCACTGAAGCTTTCTTT
NA	NA	TRBV4-3	TRBJ1-5	CASSITTDSNQPQHF	TGCGCCAGCAGCATAACGACAGATAGCAATCAGCCCCAGCATTTT
NA	TRBD2	TRBV7-3	TRBJ2-5	CASSFLAGVQETQYF	TGTGCCAGCAGCTTCCTAGCGGGGGTCCAAGAGACCCAGTACTTC
NA	NA	TRBV19	TRBJ1-4	CASSETLNEKLFF	TGTGCCAGTAGTGAGACACTTAATGAAAAACTGTTTTTT
NA	NA	TRBV30	TRBJ1-1	CAWSRTEAFF	TGTGCCTGGAGTCGGACTGAAGCTTTCTTT
NA	TRBD1	TRBV6-5	TRBJ2-5	CASSFTGGNGETQYF	TGTGCCAGCAGCTTTACAGGGGGCAATGGAGAGACCCAGTACTTC
NA	NA	TRBV19	TRBJ2-7	CASAPGAGASYEQYF	TGTGCCTCAGCTCCTGGGGCAGGGGCCTCCTACGAGCAGTACTTC
NA	NA	TRBV5-6	TRBJ1-1	CASSLHLGHTEAFF	TGTGCCAGCAGCTTACACCTGGGGCACACTGAAGCTTTCTTT
NA	TRBD1	TRBV5-1	TRBJ2-7	CASSSTGGSYEQYF	TGCGCCAGCAGCTCAACAGGGGGCTCCTACGAGCAGTACTTC
NA	TRBD2	TRBV4-3	TRBJ2-1	CASSLLGRDEQFF	TGCGCCAGCAGTCTCCTGGGGAGGGATGAGCAGTTCTTC
NA	NA	TRBV5-6	TRBJ1-5	CASSLWDNLGNQPQHF	TGTGCCAGCAGCTTGTGGGACAATCTTGGCAATCAGCCCCAGCATTTT
NA	TRBD1	TRBV2	TRBJ2-7	CASSVRDRGDPSYEQYF	TGTGCCAGCAGTGTCCGGGACAGGGGGGACCCCTCCTACGAGCAGTACTTC
few	NA	TRBV5-1	TRBJ1-6	CASRLGADTNSPLHF	TGCGCCAGCAGGCTGGGTGCGGACACTAATTCACCCCTCCACTTT
NA	TRBD1	TRBV13	TRBJ2-7	CASSLQPGLRDRGSYEQYF	TGTGCCAGCAGCTTGCAGCCCGGGTTAAGGGACAGGGGATCCTACGAGCAGTACTTC
NA	TRBD1	TRBV7-9	TRBJ1-6	CASSPTTGTNSPLHF	TGTGCCAGCAGCCCAACGACAGGGACTAATTCACCCCTCCACTTT
NA	TRBD1	TRBV5-6	TRBJ1-2	CASSLETRTGYGYTF	TGTGCCAGCAGCTTGGAAACCCGGACAGGCTATGGCTACACCTTC
NA	TRBD1	TRBV5-6	TRBJ1-2	CASSLSPGQDNYGYTF	TGTGCCAGCAGCTTGTCTCCGGGACAGGACAACTATGGCTACACCTTC
NA	TRBD1	TRBV2	TRBJ2-5	CASSRGLQETQYF	TGTGCCAGCAGCAGGGGGTTACAAGAGACCCAGTACTTC
NA	NA	TRBV4-3	TRBJ2-3	CASSQAGQGTDTQYF	TGCGCCAGCAGCCAAGCAGGGCAGGGCACAGATACGCAGTATTTT
once	TRBD1	TRBV4-2	TRBJ2-3	CASSPRQGKTDTQYF	TGTGCCAGCAGCCCCCGACAGGGGAAAACAGATACGCAGTATTTT
NA	NA	TRBV4-3	TRBJ1-2	CASSQEGVYGYTF	TGCGCCAGCAGCCAAGAGGGCGTCTATGGCTACACCTTC
NA	NA	TRBV13	TRBJ2-3	CASSLGGGTDTQYF	TGTGCCAGCAGCTTGGGAGGGGGAACAGATACGCAGTATTTT
NA	NA	TRBV4-1	TRBJ2-7	CASSPPGGSYEQYF	TGCGCCAGCAGCCCCCCCGGGGGCTCCTACGAGCAGTACTTC
once	TRBD1	TRBV5-1	TRBJ1-4	CASSLRTGWGEKLFF	TGCGCCAGCAGCTTGAGGACAGGGTGGGGCGAAAAACTGTTTTTT
NA	TRBD1	TRBV19	TRBJ2-7	CARPPTGDILYEQYF	TGTGCCAGACCCCCGACAGGGGACATACTATACGAGCAGTACTTC
NA	NA	TRBV19	TRBJ2-1	CASTGVYNEQFF	TGTGCCAGCACCGGAGTGTACAATGAGCAGTTCTTC
NA	NA	TRBV30	TRBJ1-4	CAWSIGEKLFF	TGTGCCTGGAGTATCGGTGAAAAACTGTTTTTT
NA	NA	TRBV6-1	TRBJ2-3	CASSDRGSTDTQYF	TGTGCCAGCAGTGACAGGGGAAGCACAGATACGCAGTATTTT
NA	TRBD1	TRBV12-5	TRBJ1-5	CASGLSTGTGTQPQHF	TGTGCTAGTGGTTTGTCAACCGGGACAGGGACCCAGCCCCAGCATTTT
once	NA	TRBV28	TRBJ2-7	CASSLQGMRSYEQYF	TGTGCCAGCAGTTTACAGGGGATGCGATCCTACGAGCAGTACTTC
NA	TRBD1	TRBV5-1	TRBJ1-5	CASSPGTADQPQHF	TGCGCCAGCAGCCCAGGGACAGCAGATCAGCCCCAGCATTTT
NA	TRBD2	TRBV24-1	TRBJ2-6	CATAEARGNSGANVLTF	TGTGCCACCGCAGAGGCGCGGGGGAACTCTGGGGCCAACGTCCTGACTTTC
once	TRBD2	TRBV11-2	TRBJ2-2	CASTNSGWGRDTGELFF	TGTGCCAGCACCAACTCCGGGTGGGGGAGGGATACCGGGGAGCTGTTTTTT
NA	NA	TRBV7-3	TRBJ1-2	CASSPTGGGPAYGYTF	TGTGCCAGCAGCCCAACGGGTGGGGGCCCAGCTTATGGCTACACCTTC
NA	TRBD2	TRBV7-9	TRBJ2-1	CASSLFGGSDEQFF	TGTGCCAGCAGCTTATTCGGGGGGAGCGATGAGCAGTTCTTC
once	TRBD1	TRBV7-9	TRBJ1-2	CASSPPGGNYGYTF	TGTGCCAGCAGCCCACCAGGGGGTAACTATGGCTACACCTTC
NA	NA	TRBV5-4	TRBJ2-5	CASSLPIPEQETQYF	TGTGCCAGCAGCTTACCTATCCCGGAGCAAGAGACCCAGTACTTC
once	NA	TRBV20-1	TRBJ2-7	CSADMEAGQYF	TGCAGTGCTGACATGGAGGCGGGGCAGTACTTC
NA	NA	TRBV11-2	TRBJ2-3	CASSLGRRGYTQYF	TGTGCCAGCAGCTTAGGACGCCGGGGATATACGCAGTATTTT
NA	NA	TRBV5-1	TRBJ1-1	CASSLGTGLVTEAFF	TGCGCCAGCAGCTTGGGAACAGGGTTAGTCACTGAAGCTTTCTTT
NA	TRBD2	TRBV19	TRBJ2-5	CASSSSRGGAKETQYF	TGTGCCAGTAGTTCCTCCCGGGGGGGCGCTAAAGAGACCCAGTACTTC
NA	TRBD2	TRBV4-2	TRBJ2-5	CASSQGGSRGGQETQYF	TGTGCCAGCAGCCAAGGTGGATCGCGGGGGGGCCAAGAGACCCAGTACTTC
NA	TRBD1	TRBV27	TRBJ2-7	CASSFSRDRAYEQYF	TGTGCCAGCAGTTTCTCCCGGGACAGGGCCTACGAGCAGTACTTC
NA	NA	TRBV24-1	TRBJ2-3	CATSDTPGSPLTDTQYF	TGTGCCACCAGTGATACGCCCGGGTCCCCCCTCACAGATACGCAGTATTTT
few	NA	TRBV6-1	TRBJ1-1	CAGTLGGNTEAFF	TGTGCCGGTACGCTCGGGGGGAACACTGAAGCTTTCTTT
NA	TRBD2	TRBV5-1	TRBJ2-5	CASSWTWTSGRQETQYF	TGCGCCAGCAGCTGGACCTGGACTAGCGGGCGCCAAGAGACCCAGTACTTC
NA	TRBD1	TRBV24-1	TRBJ2-5	CATSPGRGLQETQYF	TGTGCCACCAGCCCGGGAAGGGGGCTTCAAGAGACCCAGTACTTC
NA	NA	TRBV21-1	TRBJ2-3	CASSKEEAGEQYF	TGTGCCAGCAGCAAGGAAGAAGCGGGGGAGCAGTATTTT
NA	NA	TRBV30	TRBJ1-2	CAWSLTVNYGYTF	TGTGCCTGGAGCCTGACAGTAAACTATGGCTACACCTTC
few	NA	TRBV29-1	TRBJ2-5	CSVARGETQYF	TGCAGCGTTGCCAGGGGAGAGACCCAGTACTTC